The 30 T cell receptor beta chains below come from one sample, sequenced in a study of Ad26.COV2.S vaccination and SARS-CoV-2 variants. Treatment indicated: some 20 received Ad26.COV2.S at low or high dose, single or two shots; about 5 received placebo; per-sample allocation not given. Specimens were obtained on day 63 following the first vaccine or placebo injection. Clones were read by immunoSEQ multiplex PCR, and TCRdb kept only the in-frame ones, dropping some. The sample carries around 320,000 clones, over 75% recorded once. Sequenced material: peripheral blood, taken in a trial of Ad26.COV2.S vaccine versus placebo. All receptors derive from a person between 18 and 65 years old who received the Ad26.COV2.S COVID-19 vaccine or a placebo.

This sequence joins TRBV7-9 and TRBJ2-7, with TRBD1 identical over 7 bases. The CDR3 extends over 16 amino acids. Germline lookup yields CDR1 SEHNR and CDR2 FQNEAQ (reference sequence). The V and J ends lost 4 bases and 2 bases, in that order; junction bases with no gene match: 11. CDR3 protein: CASSSTSGTVPYEQYF. For the CDR3, the DNA is TGTGCCAGCAGCTCAACTTCCGGGACAGTCCCCTACGAGCAGTACTTC.

The CDR3 nucleotides read TGTGCCTGGACCCGAGGGCTGGGAACTGAAGCTTTCTTT. Translating gives CAWTRGLGTEAFF. The chain employs TRBV30 and TRBJ1-1; the D is unclear. The CDR3 loop spans 13 amino acids. Germline V gene sequence: CDR1 GTSNPN, CDR2 SVGIG (reference sequence). V shed 4 bases and J shed 5 bases, with 14 bases lying between them.

V gene TRBV5-5 combines with J gene TRBJ2-3; the D is unclear. In germline, CDR1 is SGHKS, CDR2 YYEKEE (reference sequence). The CDR3 is 13 residues long. The V gene lost 0 bases and the J gene lost 6 bases, with 8 bases spanning the gap. CDR3 coding DNA: TGTGCCAGCAGCTTGGGTGGGCGGGATACGCAGTATTTT. This codes for CASSLGGRDTQYF.

The J gene is TRBJ2-1, the V gene TRBV12-3 or TRBV12-4, with a weak D call TRBD2 (5 bases). This CDR3 has 11 amino acids. V lost 5 bases and J 10 bases, leaving 9 bases between the germline ends. For the CDR3, the DNA is TGTGCCAGCAGTCTCGGGGAGGAGCAGTTCTTC. It is translated as CASSLGEEQFF.

V usage is TRBV6-5 and J usage is TRBJ1-2; D possibly corresponds to TRBD1 (5 bases). Germline values: CDR1 MNHEY, CDR2 SVGAGI. This CDR3 contains 13 residues. Trimming shortened V by 6 bases and J by 4 bases, and 12 bases separated the two germline ends. CDR3 nucleotide sequence: TGTGCCAGCAGCGGCCCGACAGTCTATGGCTACACCTTC. This codes for CASSGPTVYGYTF.

The chain is built from TRBV5-4 and TRBJ1-1, with TRBD1 matching over 9 bases. Germline V gives CDR1 SGHNT, CDR2 YYREEE (reference sequence). V gave up 1 base and J gave up 4 bases; unmatched junction bases: 8. CDR3 size: 16 residues. The CDR3 nucleotides read TGTGCCAGCAGCTTGCGGTCACAGGGGGCTGGCACTGAAGCTTTCTTT. Translating it yields CASSLRSQGAGTEAFF.

This clone appeared a few times. J is TRBJ1-3 and V is TRBV6-1; the match to TRBD1 covers 8 bases. This CDR3 has 16 residues. The germline V gene has CDR1 MNHNS and CDR2 SASEGT. Unmatched junction bases numbered 7, after V lost 4 bases and J lost 2 bases. CDR3 sequence reads: CASSVSTGEAGNTIYF. The CDR3, as DNA: TGTGCCAGCAGTGTATCGACAGGGGAGGCTGGAAACACCATATATTTT.

As to this clone: The sample holds other DNA sequences that translate to the same CDR3. This rearrangement joins TRBV6-5 to TRBJ2-7; no definite D call. V gave up 2 bases and J gave up 6 bases, with 5 bases separating them. Germline V lookup: CDR1 MNHEY, CDR2 SVGAGI. CDR3 size: 11 residues. The CDR3, as DNA: TGTGCCAGCAGTTACGAGAGCGAGCAGTACTTC. It translates to CASSYESEQYF.

This clone was seen only a few times. V usage is TRBV11-2 and J usage is TRBJ1-1; 9 positions match TRBD1. This CDR3 region has 16 residues. Germline CDR1 reads SGHAT; CDR2 reads FQNNGV. V shed 5 bases and J 4 bases; nucleotides not matched to a gene: 11. CDR3 sequence: CASSPNIRQGGTEAFF. The CDR3 region has the DNA TGTGCCAGCAGCCCGAATATCAGACAGGGGGGCACTGAAGCTTTCTTT.

V and J are TRBV4-1 and TRBJ2-7; TRBD2 might be the D (6 bases). The CDR3 is 16 residues long. The germline V and J ends were trimmed by 1 base and 3 bases, with 16 bases remaining between them. Germline CDR1 reads MGHRA; CDR2 reads YSYEKL. In nucleotides, the CDR3 is TGCGCCAGCAGCCAAGGGAGGGACGGTTACATCTACGAGCAGTACTTC. Translating gives CASSQGRDGYIYEQYF.

The V and J genes are TRBV29-1 and TRBJ2-2; 10 bases map to TRBD1. CDR1 is SQVTM and CDR2 is ANQGSEA in the germline V gene. The CDR3 totals 15 residues. V gave up 6 bases and J gave up 4 bases; unmatched junction bases: 8. CDR3 nucleotides: TGCAGCGTGGGACCGTGGGACAGGGGCACCGGGGAGCTGTTTTTT. It yields the protein CSVGPWDRGTGELFF.

This rearrangement joins TRBV12-3 or TRBV12-4 to TRBJ1-1; no definite D call. This CDR3 spans 12 amino acids. Trimming removed 3 bases from V and 1 base from J, with 3 bases in between. CDR3 region: CASSFWNTEAFF. CDR3 bases: TGTGCCAGCAGTTTTTGGAACACTGAAGCTTTCTTT.

The gene calls are TRBV30 and TRBJ2-7; D gene uncertain. The germline V gene encodes CDR1 GTSNPN and CDR2 SVGIG (reference sequence). V lost 2 bases and J 6 bases, leaving 14 bases between the germline ends. This CDR3 is built from 13 residues. The CDR3 DNA is TGTGCCTGGAGTAATCCCTTTCCTGGCGAGCAGTACTTC. The encoded protein is CAWSNPFPGEQYF.

The J gene is TRBJ1-6, the V gene TRBV5-1; unclear D gene. This CDR3 has 17 residues. CDR1 SGHRS and CDR2 YFSETQ come from the germline V gene. V was clipped by 2 bases and J by 7 bases, with 19 bases between them. Written as DNA, the CDR3 is TGCGCCAGCAGCTTTGACAACAAATTGCTGAGAAATTCACCCCTCCACTTT. This translates into CASSFDNKLLRNSPLHF.

The chain uses TRBV9 and TRBJ2-3, with D possibly called TRBD1 or TRBD2 (6 bases each). This CDR3 contains 14 residues. Trimming shortened V by 0 bases and J by 6 bases, and 11 bases separated the two germline ends. Germline assignment: CDR1 SGDLS and CDR2 YYNGEE. The CDR3, as DNA: TGTGCCAGCAGCGTAGCCGGGGGCAGCGATACGCAGTATTTT. Amino acids: CASSVAGGSDTQYF.

This chain uses TRBV5-4 with TRBJ2-5; TRBD2 matches 7 bases. V shed 4 bases and J 3 bases; nucleotides not matched to a gene: 9. The CDR3 has 15 residues. Germline assignment: CDR1 SGHNT and CDR2 YYREEE (reference sequence). Here the CDR3 DNA reads TGTGCCAGCAGCGCAACCGGGACTACTAAAGAGACCCAGTACTTC. The encoded protein is CASSATGTTKETQYF.

The chain is built from TRBV19 and TRBJ1-1; TRBD1 agrees at 12 bases. The V gene's germline CDR1 is LNHDA and CDR2 SQIVND (reference sequence). The CDR3 runs 20 residues. V lost 3 bases, J lost 8 bases, and 22 bases stayed unmatched. This chain's CDR3 is CASSMSSSPGQGAPRPEAFF. The DNA of the CDR3 is TGTGCCAGTAGTATGTCCTCCTCTCCGGGACAGGGGGCCCCCCGTCCCGAAGCTTTCTTT.

The chain uses TRBV5-4 and TRBJ1-2, with TRBD1 matching over 7 bases. Germline V gene data show CDR1 as SGHNT and CDR2 as YYREEE (reference sequence). With V trimmed by 3 bases and J by 5 bases, 19 bases remained unmatched. The CDR3 is 18 amino acids. CDR3 residues: CASSYKGQFEYLWYGYTF. The CDR3 coding sequence is TGTGCCAGCAGCTATAAGGGACAGTTCGAGTACCTCTGGTATGGCTACACCTTC. Together with reference TRBV5-4 and TRBJ1-2, the CDR3 gives the full variable domain: ETGVTQSPTHLIKTRGQQVTLRCSSQSGHNTVSWYQQALGQGPQFIFQYYREEENGRGNFPPRFSGLQFPNYSSELNVNALELDDSALYLCASSYKGQFEYLWYGYTFGSGTRLTVV.

The rearrangement uses TRBV4-3 and TRBJ1-2, with 9 nucleotides matching TRBD1. This CDR3 is 13 amino acids long. Per germline, CDR1 LGHNA and CDR2 YSLEER. After removal of 3 bases from V and 8 bases from J, the junction contained 4 bases not matched to a gene. CDR3 DNA: TGCGCCAGCAGCCACCGGACAGGGGACGGCTACACCTTC. Translation gives CASSHRTGDGYTF.

The genes are TRBV6-5 and TRBJ1-1, with a tentative D call TRBD1 (6 bases). The germline gives CDR1 MNHEY, CDR2 SVGAGI. There are 12 residues in the CDR3. V lost 7 bases and J lost 12, with 18 bases in between. The CDR3 coding sequence is TGTGCCAGCACCGCTATGAGGGGGAAAACTTTCTTT. It translates to CASTAMRGKTFF.

The CDR3 region is CASSQGLSDTQYF. The DNA of the CDR3 is TGTGCCAGCAGCCAAGGACTTTCAGATACGCAGTATTTT. This sequence joins TRBV3-1 (or the pseudogene TRBV3-2) and TRBJ2-3; D is undetermined. The CDR3 is 13 residues long. Between the trimmed V and J ends, which lost 1 base and 4 bases, there was a span of 6 bases. Germline-derived CDR1 and CDR2 are LGHDT and YNNKEL (reference sequence).

The CDR3 DNA follows: TGTGCCAGTAGTTTCCGGGACAGTGTCGGCGAGCAGTACTTC. Translation: CASSFRDSVGEQYF. The chain links TRBV19 to TRBJ2-7; 7 positions match TRBD1. V lost 5 bases, J lost 6 bases, and 10 bases stayed unmatched. Germline CDR1 is LNHDA and CDR2 is SQIVND (reference sequence). The CDR3 extends over 14 amino acids. Full variable domain (missing parts from reference TRBV19 and TRBJ2-7): DGGITQSPKYLFRKEGQNVTLSCEQNLNHDAMYWYRQDPGQGLRLIYYSQIVNDFQKGDIAEGYSVSREKKESFPLTVTSAQKNPTAFYLCASSFRDSVGEQYFGPGTRLTVT.

The chain combines TRBV7-2 with TRBJ2-5; D remains unclear. The V gene's germline CDR1 is SGHTA and CDR2 FQGNSA. V lost 5 bases and J lost 5, with 12 bases in between. The CDR3 extends over 13 amino acids. The CDR3 here is CASSPTPKETQYF. In DNA, the CDR3 is TGTGCCAGCAGCCCTACTCCAAAGGAGACCCAGTACTTC.

The chain carries TRBV12-3 or TRBV12-4 and TRBJ1-2; no reliable D call. The CDR3 extends over 11 amino acids. Trimming removed 3 bases from V and 4 bases from J, with 3 bases in between. In nucleotides, the CDR3 is TGTGCCAGCAGTTTCGGCTATGGCTACACCTTC. Translating gives CASSFGYGYTF.

The chain carries TRBV5-8 and TRBJ2-7; the D is unclear. Germline V CDR1 and CDR2: SGHTS, YDEGEE. This CDR3 contains 16 residues. Trimming took 0 bases from V and 2 from J, leaving 15 bases between them. CDR3 DNA sequence: TGTGCCAGCAGCTTGGCCGGAAGGGTCCCCCCCTACGAGCAGTACTTC. Protein product: CASSLAGRVPPYEQYF.

The J gene is TRBJ1-6, the V gene TRBV4-1, with D unresolved. The germline V gene encodes CDR1 MGHRA and CDR2 YSYEKL. V was cut by 1 base and J by 7 bases, with 8 bases left in between. The CDR3 is 14 residues long. The CDR3 reads CASSQGPENSPLHF. The CDR3 region has the DNA TGCGCCAGCAGCCAAGGCCCAGAGAATTCACCCCTCCACTTT.

This rearrangement joins TRBV7-2 to TRBJ1-3, with D possibly being TRBD1 (6 bases). CDR1 is SGHTA, CDR2 FQGNSA, per germline. With 3 bases removed from V and 5 bases from J, the gap between germline ends came to 17 bases. CDR3 size: 16 residues. CDR3 bases: TGTGCCAGCAGCTTCGTCAGGGGTAGTGGTAGAAACACCATATATTTT. Translated, it gives CASSFVRGSGRNTIYF.

J is TRBJ2-7 and V is TRBV6-5; TRBD2 might be the D (5 bases). This CDR3 contains 11 residues. CDR1 and CDR2 (germline): MNHEY, SVGAGI. V lost 8 bases to trimming and J lost 6 bases, with 11 bases between them. CDR3 bases: TGTGCCAGCGCGCGGGTATCCGAGCAGTACTTC. Protein: CASARVSEQYF.

The chain is built from TRBV10-3 and TRBJ1-5; no firm D call. V was pared by 0 bases and J by 4 bases, with 13 bases between. The CDR3 consists of 16 residues. CDR1 and CDR2 from the germline V gene are ENHRY and SYGVKD. The DNA of the CDR3 is TGTGCCATCAGTGAGTCACTGTCAGCGCCTAATCAGCCCCAGCATTTT. This sequence encodes CAISESLSAPNQPQHF.

The V gene is TRBV5-1, the J gene TRBJ2-5; the D is unclear. Germline-derived CDR1 and CDR2 are SGHRS and YFSETQ. This CDR3 has 14 amino acids. The ends were cut back, 4 bases at V and 5 bases at J, with 15 bases in the middle. The CDR3 DNA follows: TGCGCCAGCAGCCCATTCATATCCGAGGAGACCCAGTACTTC. It yields the protein CASSPFISEETQYF.